This passage covers 26 T cell receptor beta chains from one sample sequenced in a study of Ad26.COV2.S vaccination and SARS-CoV-2 variants. Stated treatment: 15 to 20 received Ad26.COV2.S at low or high dose, single or two shots; roughly 5 received placebo; per-sample allocation not given. After the first vaccine or placebo injection, samples were drawn on day 63. Data came from immunoSEQ multiplex PCR; TCRdb stores just in-frame clones and leaves some out. The repertoire holds around 450,000 clones, with roughly 89% as singletons. The sequencing here drew on peripheral blood, taken in a trial of Ad26.COV2.S vaccine versus placebo. The source is a person aged 18-60 years who received the Ad26.COV2.S COVID-19 vaccine or a placebo.

This rearrangement joins TRBV13 to TRBJ1-1; no firm D call. Trimming removed 5 bases from V and 7 bases from J, with 14 bases in between. The germline gives CDR1 PRHDT, CDR2 FYEKMQ (reference sequence). The CDR3 is 13 amino acids. CDR3 protein: CASSPAVASEAFF. For the CDR3, the DNA is TGTGCCAGCAGCCCTGCTGTGGCCAGTGAAGCTTTCTTT.

In its sample, this clone was seen once. The chain links TRBV4-2 to TRBJ2-7; no firm D call. The CDR3 has 15 residues. Trimming took off 1 base at V and 2 bases at J, with 12 bases between the two ends. From germline, CDR1 is LGHNA and CDR2 YNFKEQ. CDR3 residues: CASSQVAGSPYEQYV. For the CDR3, the DNA is TGTGCCAGCAGCCAAGTAGCCGGGTCACCCTACGAGCAGTACGTC.

J is TRBJ2-1 and V is TRBV30; TRBD2 matches at 9 bases. CDR1 is GTSNPN and CDR2 is SVGIG in the germline V gene (reference sequence). V shed 4 bases, J shed 4 bases, and the junction held 8 bases outside the gene matches. The CDR3 consists of 15 residues. The DNA for the CDR3 is TGTGCCTGGATCCCAGGTAGCGGGAGTTACAATGAGCAGTTCTTC. It translates to CAWIPGSGSYNEQFF.

The chain carries TRBV9 and TRBJ1-2, with D hard to call. Trimming took 4 bases from V and 5 from J, leaving 9 bases between them. The CDR3 consists of 12 residues. The germline CDR1 and CDR2 sequences are SGDLS and YYNGEE. In nucleotides, the CDR3 is TGTGCCAGCAGCACCGGAGGGTATGGCTACACCTTC. Amino acids: CASSTGGYGYTF.

V gene TRBV6-5 combines with J gene TRBJ1-2; the match to TRBD1 covers 7 bases. V lost 6 bases and J lost 3; bases outside the gene matches: 4. Germline CDR1 is MNHEY and CDR2 is SVGAGI. The CDR3 is made up of 13 amino acids. In nucleotides, the CDR3 is TGTGCCAGCAGCCACAGGGGTGACTATGGCTACACCTTC. Encoded protein: CASSHRGDYGYTF.

The rearrangement links TRBV7-8 to TRBJ1-2, with TRBD1 as a possible D gene (6 bases). Trimming removed 5 bases from V and 5 bases from J, with 15 bases in between. This CDR3 comprises 14 residues. Germline V gene lookup returns CDR1 SGHVS and CDR2 FQNEAQ. The CDR3 reads CASSPRNTGYGYTF. CDR3 nucleotides: TGTGCCAGCAGCCCACGTAACACAGGGTATGGCTACACCTTC. The whole variable domain, remainder taken from reference TRBV7-8 and TRBJ1-2, is GAGVSQSPRYKVAKRGQDVALRCDPISGHVSLFWYQQALGQGPEFLTYFQNEAQLDKSGLPSDRFFAERPEGSVSTLKIQRTQQEDSAVYLCASSPRNTGYGYTFGSGTRLTVV.

The chain employs TRBV5-1 and TRBJ2-5; D remains ambiguous. Germline CDR1 is SGHRS and CDR2 is YFSETQ. V dropped 4 bases and J dropped 2 bases, with 15 bases sitting between them. This CDR3 spans 15 amino acids. Here the CDR3 DNA reads TGCGCCAGCAGCCTAGAGACCCCGAGGCAAGAGACCCAGTACTTC. It encodes CASSLETPRQETQYF.

V and J are TRBV28 and TRBJ1-4; TRBD1 matches at 7 bases. Germline assignment: CDR1 MDHEN and CDR2 SYDVKM. The CDR3 covers 16 residues. Trimming cost V 5 bases and J 0 bases; bases outside gene matches: 6. DNA for the CDR3: TGTGCCAGCAGTCGGACAGGAGCGACAACTAATGAAAAACTGTTTTTT. Protein sequence: CASSRTGATTNEKLFF.

This chain connects TRBV4-1 to TRBJ2-3; D call uncertain. This CDR3 is 14 amino acids long. Germline V gene data show CDR1 as MGHRA and CDR2 as YSYEKL. The V end was cut by 1 base, the J end by 1 base, with 6 bases between. CDR3 in amino acids: CASSQVPRTDTQYF. The DNA for the CDR3 is TGCGCCAGCAGCCAAGTTCCGCGCACAGATACGCAGTATTTT.

This clone was found once. The genes are TRBV28 and TRBJ2-4, with D perhaps TRBD1 (6 bases). V shed 8 bases and J shed 5 bases, with 13 bases lying between them. The CDR3 has 13 amino acids. Germline CDR1 MDHEN, CDR2 SYDVKM. The CDR3 sequence: CASGRQEENIQYF. CDR3 nucleotide sequence: TGTGCCAGCGGCAGACAGGAAGAAAACATTCAGTACTTC.

V gene TRBV5-1 combines with J gene TRBJ2-1; 10 bases match TRBD2. CDR1 is SGHRS and CDR2 is YFSETQ in the germline V gene. The CDR3 is made up of 18 amino acids. V was clipped by 6 bases and J by 0 bases; unmatched bases: 12. CDR3 in DNA: TGCGCCAGCACCCTAGGACTAGCGGCTGGTAGCTCCTACAATGAGCAGTTCTTC. Its protein product is CASTLGLAAGSSYNEQFF.

V usage is TRBV18 and J usage is TRBJ2-2, with TRBD1 as a possible D gene (6 bases). V dropped 3 bases and J dropped 1 base, with 6 bases sitting between them. The CDR3 spans 14 residues. Germline lookup yields CDR1 KGHSH and CDR2 LQKENI. The chain's CDR3 is CASSPTGNTGELFF. The CDR3 bases are TGTGCCAGCTCACCGACAGGGAACACCGGGGAGCTGTTTTTT.

This clone appeared a single time. The V and J genes are TRBV5-1 and TRBJ2-5; D is perhaps TRBD2 (5 bases). The germline V and J ends were trimmed by 0 bases and 5 bases, with 11 bases remaining between them. This CDR3 region has 14 residues. Per germline, CDR1 SGHRS and CDR2 YFSETQ. The CDR3, as DNA: TGCGCCAGCAGCTTGGCGGGGTCTGAGGAGACCCAGTACTTC. This encodes CASSLAGSEETQYF.

V and J are TRBV5-6 and TRBJ2-7; 9 bases are a match to TRBD2. The germline CDR1 and CDR2 sequences are SGHDT and YYEEEE. This CDR3 comprises 14 residues. V trimming: 4 bases; J trimming: 2 bases; junction bases outside the gene matches: 4. The CDR3 reads CASSGGLAPYEQYF. The DNA of the CDR3 is TGTGCCAGCAGCGGGGGACTAGCCCCCTACGAGCAGTACTTC.

The V and J genes are TRBV9 and TRBJ1-1; maybe TRBD1 (5 bases). V lost 4 bases and J 6 bases, leaving 13 bases between the germline ends. CDR3 length: 13 residues. Germline assignment: CDR1 SGDLS and CDR2 YYNGEE. This CDR3 is CASSMQVGAEAFF. CDR3 coding DNA: TGTGCCAGCAGCATGCAGGTAGGGGCTGAAGCTTTCTTT. Full variable domain (outside the CDR3, taken from reference TRBV9 and TRBJ1-1): DSGVTQTPKHLITATGQRVTLRCSPRSGDLSVYWYQQSLDQGLQFLIQYYNGEERAKGNILERFSAQQFPDLHSELNLSSLELGDSALYFCASSMQVGAEAFFGQGTRLTVV.

V is TRBV18 and J is TRBJ2-4, with 9 bases aligning to TRBD2. Losses at the gene ends were 1 base for V and 0 bases for J; bases not matched to a gene: 1. CDR1 is KGHSH, CDR2 LQKENI, per germline. The CDR3 is made up of 16 amino acids. CDR3 loop: CASSPQAGGAKNIQYF. The CDR3 nucleotides are TGTGCCAGCTCACCACAAGCGGGAGGAGCCAAAAACATTCAGTACTTC.

The chain has TRBV19 and TRBJ1-2; D gene unclear. CDR3 length equals 16 residues. Germline V gene sequence: CDR1 LNHDA, CDR2 SQIVND (reference sequence). The ends were cut back, 3 bases at V and 5 bases at J, with 19 bases in the middle. CDR3 DNA sequence: TGTGCCAGTAGTATTTATTCGGCCAGAAGAGTATATGGCTACACCTTC. Amino acids: CASSIYSARRVYGYTF.

The chain couples TRBV13 to TRBJ2-7; tentatively, D is TRBD2 (5 bases). Germline CDR1 and CDR2: PRHDT and FYEKMQ (reference sequence). The CDR3 is 15 residues long. The germline V and J ends were trimmed by 0 bases and 3 bases, with 12 bases remaining between them. This CDR3 is CASSLGLGGGYEQYV. The CDR3 DNA is TGTGCCAGCAGCTTAGGGTTGGGCGGAGGCTACGAGCAGTACGTC.

This chain joins TRBV7-2 and TRBJ2-6; D uncertain. The CDR3 runs to 16 residues. CDR1 is SGHTA and CDR2 is FQGNSA in the germline V gene. Trimming cost V 1 base and J 4 bases, with 11 bases left between them. The chain's CDR3 is CASSLGRPLGANVLTF. The CDR3 bases are TGTGCCAGCAGCTTAGGACGGCCTCTGGGGGCCAACGTCCTGACTTTC.

The rearrangement links TRBV7-2 to TRBJ2-3; 11 nucleotides line up with TRBD2. The CDR3 is 16 residues long. The ends lost 5 bases at V and 5 bases at J; junction bases unmatched: 9. Per the germline V gene, CDR1 is SGHTA and CDR2 is FQGNSA. For the CDR3, the DNA is TGTGCCAGCAGCCTCTATAGCGGGGGGGCCGGAGATACGCAGTATTTT. It yields the protein CASSLYSGGAGDTQYF.

V is TRBV18 and J is TRBJ1-4, with no clear D. V lost 0 bases to trimming and J lost 5 bases, with 10 bases between them. The CDR3 loop spans 15 amino acids. Germline loops: CDR1 KGHSH, CDR2 LQKENI. The CDR3, as DNA: TGTGCCAGCTCACCACCCAGTCACCGGAATGAAAAACTGTTTTTT. Translating gives CASSPPSHRNEKLFF.

The V call is TRBV7-2, the J call TRBJ2-1; D is perhaps TRBD1 (6 bases). This CDR3 contains 14 residues. Germline V gene data show CDR1 as SGHTA and CDR2 as FQGNSA. The germline V and J ends were trimmed by 4 bases and 9 bases, with 16 bases remaining between them. The CDR3 sequence: CASSSIHRDREQFF. CDR3 in DNA: TGTGCCAGCAGCTCCATACACAGGGATCGTGAGCAGTTCTTC.

The chain has TRBV7-2 and TRBJ1-1, with D perhaps TRBD1 (5 bases). CDR1 SGHTA and CDR2 FQGNSA come from the germline V gene. The ends were cut back, 5 bases at V and 4 bases at J, with 14 bases in the middle. The CDR3 extends over 14 amino acids. The CDR3 sequence: CASSLTRQGTEAFF. In DNA, the CDR3 is TGTGCCAGCAGCCTCACGAGGCAGGGCACTGAAGCTTTCTTT.

The V call is TRBV6-2 or TRBV6-3, the J call TRBJ2-1; D possibly corresponds to TRBD2 (6 bases). Germline V gene data show CDR1 as MNHEY and CDR2 as SVGEGT. V was clipped by 6 bases and J by 3 bases, with 18 bases between them. There are 16 residues in the CDR3. The CDR3 region is CASSPLVAVIYNEQFF. The CDR3 DNA reads TGTGCCAGCAGCCCTTTGGTAGCGGTTATCTACAATGAGCAGTTCTTC.

The chain uses TRBV5-8 and TRBJ1-1; a weak D match, TRBD1 (5 bases). The CDR3 runs 13 residues. Per the germline V gene, CDR1 is SGHTS and CDR2 is YDEGEE. Deletions cut 4 bases from V and 6 bases from J, with 13 bases between. The chain's CDR3 is CASSIIRGAEAFF. The CDR3 DNA reads as TGTGCCAGCAGCATAATTCGGGGCGCTGAAGCTTTCTTT.

The rearrangement joins TRBV18 to TRBJ2-1; 13 positions agree with TRBD2. CDR1 and CDR2 from the germline V gene are KGHSH and LQKENI. This CDR3 has 18 residues. The ends lost 0 bases at V and 7 bases at J; junction bases unmatched: 9. CDR3: CASSPPAFGTSGVNEQFF. The CDR3 region has the DNA TGTGCCAGCTCACCACCCGCTTTCGGGACTAGCGGGGTGAATGAGCAGTTCTTC.